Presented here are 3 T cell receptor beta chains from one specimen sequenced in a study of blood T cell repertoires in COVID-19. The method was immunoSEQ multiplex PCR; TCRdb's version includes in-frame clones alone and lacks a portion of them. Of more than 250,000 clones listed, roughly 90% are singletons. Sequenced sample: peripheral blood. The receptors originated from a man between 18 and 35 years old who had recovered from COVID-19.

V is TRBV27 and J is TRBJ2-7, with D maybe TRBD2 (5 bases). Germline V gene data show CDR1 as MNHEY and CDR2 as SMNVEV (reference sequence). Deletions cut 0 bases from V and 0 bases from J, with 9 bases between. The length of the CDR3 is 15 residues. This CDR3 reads CASSLSSRGSYEQYF. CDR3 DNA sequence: TGTGCCAGCAGTTTATCCTCACGGGGCTCCTACGAGCAGTACTTC.

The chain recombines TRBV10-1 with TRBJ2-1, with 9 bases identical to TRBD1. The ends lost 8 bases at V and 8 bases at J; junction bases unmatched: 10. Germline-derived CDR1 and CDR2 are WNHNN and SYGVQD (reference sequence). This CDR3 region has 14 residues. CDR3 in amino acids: CASSRDRVSDEQFF. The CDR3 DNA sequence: TGCGCCAGCTCCCGGGACAGGGTGAGCGATGAGCAGTTCTTC.

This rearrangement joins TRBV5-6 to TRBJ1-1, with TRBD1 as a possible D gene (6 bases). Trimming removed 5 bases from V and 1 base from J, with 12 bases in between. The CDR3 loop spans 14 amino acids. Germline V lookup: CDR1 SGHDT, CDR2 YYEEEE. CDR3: CASSFRGGNTEAFF. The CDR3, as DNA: TGTGCCAGCAGTTTCAGGGGCGGGAACACTGAAGCTTTCTTT.